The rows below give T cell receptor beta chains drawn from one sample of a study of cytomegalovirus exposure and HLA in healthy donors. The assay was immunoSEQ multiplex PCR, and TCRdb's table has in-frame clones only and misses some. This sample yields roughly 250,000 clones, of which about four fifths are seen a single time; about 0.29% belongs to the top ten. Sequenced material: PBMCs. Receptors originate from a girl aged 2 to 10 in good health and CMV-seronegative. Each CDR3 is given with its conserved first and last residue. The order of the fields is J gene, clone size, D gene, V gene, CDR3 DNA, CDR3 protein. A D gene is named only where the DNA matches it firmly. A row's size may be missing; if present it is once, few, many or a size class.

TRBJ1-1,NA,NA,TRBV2,TGTGCCAGCCTCAGAGGGTCTGTAGGTACTGAAGCTTTCTTT,CASLRGSVGTEAFF
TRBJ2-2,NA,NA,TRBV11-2,TGTGCCAGCAGCTTAGTTAACGGGGAGCTGTTTTTT,CASSLVNGELFF
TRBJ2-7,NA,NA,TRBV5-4,TGTGCCAGCAGCTTAGGAGGGACCAGCTCCTACGAGCAGTACTTC,CASSLGGTSSYEQYF
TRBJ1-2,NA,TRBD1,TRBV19,TGTGCCAGTAGCTATCGGGACAGGGCCTATGGCTACACCTTC,CASSYRDRAYGYTF
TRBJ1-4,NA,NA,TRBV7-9,TGTTCCAGCAGCTTATATCTCAGGGTGGGGGAAAAACTGTTTTTT,CSSSLYLRVGEKLFF
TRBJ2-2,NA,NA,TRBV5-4,TGTGCCAGCAGCTTGGCGGGGAACACCGGGGAGCTGTTTTTT,CASSLAGNTGELFF
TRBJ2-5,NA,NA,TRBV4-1,TGCGCCAGCAGCCTCCGTAACAGCGGAGAGACCCAGTACTTC,CASSLRNSGETQYF
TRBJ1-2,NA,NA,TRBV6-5,TGTGCCAGCAGTACTGGGACTGACCGTTATGGCTACACCTTC,CASSTGTDRYGYTF
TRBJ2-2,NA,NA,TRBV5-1,TGCGCCAGCAGCCGGAGACTAGGTACTGAATTGTCCGGGGAGCTGTTTTTT,CASSRRLGTELSGELFF
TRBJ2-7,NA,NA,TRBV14,TGTGCCAGCAGCCAAGTTCCGTCCTACGAGCAGTACTTC,CASSQVPSYEQYF
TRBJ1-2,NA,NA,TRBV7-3,TGTGCCAGCAGCTTAATGGCAGGGGAGAACTATGGCTACACCTTC,CASSLMAGENYGYTF
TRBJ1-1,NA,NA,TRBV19,TGTGCCAGTAGTATAGACAGGGGACTGAACACTGAAGCTTTCTTT,CASSIDRGLNTEAFF
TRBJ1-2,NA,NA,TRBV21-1,TGTGCCAGCAGCAAAGGGGACGGGGGTTTAGGCTATGGCTACACCTTC,CASSKGDGGLGYGYTF
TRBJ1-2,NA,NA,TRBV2,TGTGCCAGCGCCCCGGGGGACTATGGCTACACCTTC,CASAPGDYGYTF
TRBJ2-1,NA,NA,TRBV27,TGTGCCAGCAGTTTCACAGACGGCATTACCTACAATGAGCAGTTCTTC,CASSFTDGITYNEQFF
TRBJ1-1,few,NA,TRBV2,TGTGCCAGCAGTGACAATGCGATGAACACTGAAGCTTTCTTT,CASSDNAMNTEAFF
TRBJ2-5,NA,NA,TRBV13,TGTGCCAGCAGCCCTCGATACGGCCAAGAGACCCAGTACTTC,CASSPRYGQETQYF
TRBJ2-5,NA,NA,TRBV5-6,TGTGCCAGCAGCTTGGATTGGGGACAAAGGTTGGACTTC,CASSLDWGQRLDF